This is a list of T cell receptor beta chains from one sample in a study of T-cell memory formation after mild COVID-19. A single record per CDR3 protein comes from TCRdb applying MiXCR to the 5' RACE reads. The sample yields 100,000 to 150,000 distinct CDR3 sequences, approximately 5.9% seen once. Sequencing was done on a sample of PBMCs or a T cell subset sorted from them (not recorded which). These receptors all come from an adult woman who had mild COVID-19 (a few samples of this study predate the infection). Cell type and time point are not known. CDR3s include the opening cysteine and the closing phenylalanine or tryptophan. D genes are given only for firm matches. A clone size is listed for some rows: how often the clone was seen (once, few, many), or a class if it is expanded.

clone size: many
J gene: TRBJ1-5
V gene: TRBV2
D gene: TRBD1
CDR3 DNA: TGTGCCAGCAGTGGACAGGGGAGATTTCAGCCCCAGCATTTT
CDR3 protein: CASSGQGRFQPQHF

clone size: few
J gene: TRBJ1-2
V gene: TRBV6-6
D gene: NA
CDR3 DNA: TGTGCCAGCAGTTACTCCGGCAGGGATCATGGCTACACCTTC
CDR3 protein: CASSYSGRDHGYTF

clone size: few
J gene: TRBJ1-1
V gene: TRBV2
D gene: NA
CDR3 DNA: TGTGCCAGCAGTGGGGACGATCGTTCGGCTTTCTTT
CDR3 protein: CASSGDDRSAFF

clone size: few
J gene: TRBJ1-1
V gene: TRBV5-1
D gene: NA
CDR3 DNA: TGCGCCAGCAGCTTGGTACCCCAAGGGCGAGCTGAAGCTTTCTTT
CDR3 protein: CASSLVPQGRAEAFF

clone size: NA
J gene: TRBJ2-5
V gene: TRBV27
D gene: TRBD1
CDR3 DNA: TGTGCCAGCAGTCTTTCTTGGACAGGTCCGGAGACCCAGTACTTC
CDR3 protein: CASSLSWTGPETQYF

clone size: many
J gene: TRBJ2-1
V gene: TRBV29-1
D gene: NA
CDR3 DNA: TGCAGCGTTGGGGGCGGGGTGTCTTACAATGAGCAGTTCTTC
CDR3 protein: CSVGGGVSYNEQFF

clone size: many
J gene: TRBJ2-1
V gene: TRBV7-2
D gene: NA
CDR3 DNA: TGTGCCAGCAGCCAGGCGAGGGAGCAGTTCTTC
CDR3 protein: CASSQAREQFF

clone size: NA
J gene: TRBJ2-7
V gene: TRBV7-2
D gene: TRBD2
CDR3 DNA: TGTGCCAGCAGCGCCCGACTAGCGGGAGGGTTCTACGAGCAGTACTTC
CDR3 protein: CASSARLAGGFYEQYF

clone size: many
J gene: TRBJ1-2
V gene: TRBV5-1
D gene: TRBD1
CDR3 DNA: TGCGCCAGCAGCTTGCGTCAGGGGGCCGACTATGGCTACACCTTC
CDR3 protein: CASSLRQGADYGYTF

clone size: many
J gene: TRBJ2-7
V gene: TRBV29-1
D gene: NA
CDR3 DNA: TGCAGCGCCGGGACTTCCACCTACGAGCAGTACTTC
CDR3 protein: CSAGTSTYEQYF

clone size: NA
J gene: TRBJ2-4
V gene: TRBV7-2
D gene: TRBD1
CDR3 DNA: TGTGCCAGCAGCGGACAGGTTTTAGCCAAAAACATTCAGTACTTC
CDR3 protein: CASSGQVLAKNIQYF

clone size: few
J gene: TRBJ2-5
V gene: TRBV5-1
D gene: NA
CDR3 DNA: TGCGCCAGCAGCTTCCTGACAGGAGAGACCCAGTACTTC
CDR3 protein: CASSFLTGETQYF

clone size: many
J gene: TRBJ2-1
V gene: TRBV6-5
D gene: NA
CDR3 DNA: TGTGCCAGCAGGTTTGGAATCTCGCAGACGGGGCATGAGCAGTTCTTC
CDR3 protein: CASRFGISQTGHEQFF

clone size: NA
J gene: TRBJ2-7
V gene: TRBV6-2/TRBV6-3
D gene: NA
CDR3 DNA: TGTGCCAGCATCGGGGGCGAATACGAGCAGTACTTC
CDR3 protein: CASIGGEYEQYF

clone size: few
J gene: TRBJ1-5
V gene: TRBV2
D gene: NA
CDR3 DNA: TGTGCCAGCAGTCGAGAGGGGAATCAGCCCCAGCATTTT
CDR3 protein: CASSREGNQPQHF

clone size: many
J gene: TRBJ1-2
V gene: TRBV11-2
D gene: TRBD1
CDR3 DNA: TGTGCCAGCAGGAGACAGGGGGCTGGCTACACCTTC
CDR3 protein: CASRRQGAGYTF

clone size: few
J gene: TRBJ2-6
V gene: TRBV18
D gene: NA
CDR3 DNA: TGTGCCAGCTCACCAGTCTACGACTCTGGGGCCAACGTCCTGACTTTC
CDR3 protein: CASSPVYDSGANVLTF

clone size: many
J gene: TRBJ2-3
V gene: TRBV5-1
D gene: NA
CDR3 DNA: TGCGCCAGCAGTCTAATCGGGAGAACAGATACGCAGTATTTT
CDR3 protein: CASSLIGRTDTQYF

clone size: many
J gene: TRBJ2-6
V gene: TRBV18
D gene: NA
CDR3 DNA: TGTGCCAGCTCACCGTCACCGGGAAGGGCTGGGGCCAACGTCCTGACTTTC
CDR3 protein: CASSPSPGRAGANVLTF

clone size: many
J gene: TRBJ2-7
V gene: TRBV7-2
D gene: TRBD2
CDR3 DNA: TGTGCCAGCAGCCCCCGGGAGGGTGCGACCGAGCAGTACTTC
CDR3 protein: CASSPREGATEQYF

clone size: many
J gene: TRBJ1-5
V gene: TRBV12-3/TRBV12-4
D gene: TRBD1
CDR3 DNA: TGTGCCAGCAGTTTACAGGGGGAAGGACAGCCCCAGCATTTT
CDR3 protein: CASSLQGEGQPQHF

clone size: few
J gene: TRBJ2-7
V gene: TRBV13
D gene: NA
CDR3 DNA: TGTGCCAGCAGCCGGACAGACAAACACCATAGCTCCTACGAGCAGTACTTC
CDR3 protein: CASSRTDKHHSSYEQYF

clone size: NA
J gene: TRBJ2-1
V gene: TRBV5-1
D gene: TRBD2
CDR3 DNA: TGCGCCAGCAGCTTGGGGTTTATCAAGGCGGGAGGCAATGAGCAGTTCTTC
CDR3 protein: CASSLGFIKAGGNEQFF

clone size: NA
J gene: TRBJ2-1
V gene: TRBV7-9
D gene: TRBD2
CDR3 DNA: TGTGCCAGCAGCAATCGGCCGGGACTACAAAGCGAGCAGTTCTTC
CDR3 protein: CASSNRPGLQSEQFF

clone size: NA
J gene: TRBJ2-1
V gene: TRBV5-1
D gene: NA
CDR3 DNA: TGCGCCAGCAGCTCTTCCGGCAATGAGCAGTTCTTC
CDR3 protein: CASSSSGNEQFF